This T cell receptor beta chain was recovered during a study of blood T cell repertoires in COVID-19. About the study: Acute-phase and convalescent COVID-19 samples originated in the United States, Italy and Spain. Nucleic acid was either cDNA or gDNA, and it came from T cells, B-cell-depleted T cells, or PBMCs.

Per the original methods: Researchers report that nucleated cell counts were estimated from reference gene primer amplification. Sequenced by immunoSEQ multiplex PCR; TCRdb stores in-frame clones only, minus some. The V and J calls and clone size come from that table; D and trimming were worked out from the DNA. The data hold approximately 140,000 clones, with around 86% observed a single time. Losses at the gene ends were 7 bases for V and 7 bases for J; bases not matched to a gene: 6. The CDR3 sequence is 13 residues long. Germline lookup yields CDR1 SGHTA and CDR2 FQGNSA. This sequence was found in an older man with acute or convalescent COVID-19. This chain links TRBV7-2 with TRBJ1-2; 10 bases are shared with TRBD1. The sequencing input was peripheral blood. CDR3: CASNRQGAGGYTF. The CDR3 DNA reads TGTGCCAGCAATCGACAGGGGGCCGGTGGCTACACCTTC.